This T cell receptor beta chain stems from a study of beta chain features in type 1 diabetes. Over 95% purity was reached by all sorted populations. TCRB transcripts that were expressed got sequenced, as all of the isolated RNA had been reverse transcribed. Regulatory, naive and central memory T cell samples averaged approximately 3.8 million reads. Clones were sequenced by immunoSEQ multiplex PCR, and TCRdb holds only the in-frame ones, with some missing. The sample holds a few hundred thousand clones, approximately 14% seen once. The CDR3 consists of 13 residues. Per the germline V gene, CDR1 is SGHNT and CDR2 is YYREEE (reference sequence). V dropped 6 bases and J dropped 5 bases, with 12 bases sitting between them. This clone has just a few counts. Antigen specificity is unknown. Regarding the study as a whole: Moderate but significant shortening of TCRB CDR3s was recorded in all four CD4+ subsets from Type 1 diabetes patients.

Sequencing was done on a sample of central memory CD4+ T cells from blood. This sequence joins TRBV5-4 and TRBJ2-1, with D maybe TRBD1 (5 bases). The source is a man aged 25 to 40 in good health. CDR3 in amino acids: CASIGAVNNEQFF. CDR3 sequence (DNA): TGTGCCAGCATTGGGGCCGTAAACAATGAGCAGTTCTTC.